The 18 T cell receptor beta chains given below trace back to one sample, sequenced in a study of identical twins. TCRdb passed the 5' RACE reads through MiXCR, listing each CDR3 protein once. Of about 160,000 distinct CDR3 sequences in the sample, 3% to 4% were seen once. The sequenced sample was memory T cells sorted from blood. The origin of the receptors is a man aged 18 to 29 in good health.

This clonotype has just a few counts. Mismatch with germline at one junction end may stem from a read error. This chain links TRBV4-1 with TRBJ2-7; D possibly uses TRBD1 or TRBD2 (6 bases each). The CDR3 is made up of 13 amino acids. Germline V gene lookup returns CDR1 MGHRA and CDR2 YSYEKL. CDR3 nucleotides: TGCGCCAGCAGCCCCGGAGGGGGGCGGAACGCTGACTTC. This sequence encodes CASSPGGGRNADF.

This clonotype was observed a few times. CDR3 protein: CASSENLSSGEQYF. CDR3 DNA sequence: TGTGCCAGCAGTGAAAACCTCTCCTCGGGGGAGCAGTACTTC. The rearrangement joins TRBV2 to TRBJ2-7; TRBD2 might be the D (5 bases). The CDR3 spans 14 residues. The germline V and J ends were trimmed by 2 bases and 7 bases, with 15 bases remaining between them. Per the germline V gene, CDR1 is SNHLY and CDR2 is FYNNEI. Complete variable domain (other parts from reference TRBV2 and TRBJ2-7): EPEVTQTPSHQVTQMGQEVILRCVPISNHLYFYWYRQILGQKVEFLVSFYNNEISEKSEIFDDQFSVERPDGSNFTLKIRSTKLEDSAMYFCASSENLSSGEQYFGPGTRLTVT.

The chain couples TRBV29-1 to TRBJ2-7; possibly TRBD1 for D (7 bases). There are 11 residues in the CDR3. The V and J ends lost 4 bases and 5 bases respectively, with 9 bases between them. The germline V gene has CDR1 SQVTM and CDR2 ANQGSEA. The CDR3 DNA reads as TGCAGCGTTGCCAGGGGGGACGAGCAGTACTTC. This sequence encodes CSVARGDEQYF.

This clonotype was picked up many times. The chain links TRBV12-3 or TRBV12-4 to TRBJ1-1, with D unclear. The CDR3 is 13 residues long. Deletions cut 2 bases from V and 10 bases from J, with 14 bases between. CDR3: CASSLKASTPAFF. The CDR3 coding sequence is TGTGCCAGCAGTTTAAAGGCGTCGACCCCAGCTTTCTTT.

This clonotype was counted many times. The rearrangement uses TRBV30 and TRBJ2-1, with a possible D match to TRBD1 (5 bases). The CDR3 totals 14 residues. Deletions cut 3 bases from V and 5 bases from J, with 14 bases between. Germline CDR1 GTSNPN, CDR2 SVGIG (reference sequence). The DNA of the CDR3 is TGTGCCTGGAGGACGGTAGACAGAAACAATGAGCAGTTCTTC. Its translation is CAWRTVDRNNEQFF.

This clonotype was counted many times. The rearrangement joins TRBV27 to TRBJ2-5, with D uncertain. The germline V gene has CDR1 MNHEY and CDR2 SMNVEV (reference sequence). The CDR3 has 15 residues. The V end was cut by 5 bases, the J end by 5 bases, with 18 bases between. CDR3 sequence reads: CASSPRKGRRETQYF. The CDR3 DNA sequence: TGTGCCAGCAGTCCCCGGAAGGGCAGAAGGGAGACCCAGTACTTC.

This clonotype has more than one count but fewer than ten. CDR3 nucleotides: TGTGCCAGCAGCTTTGGGGGGGGCGCGGATGGCTACACCTTC. Encoded protein: CASSFGGGADGYTF. The genes are TRBV7-9 and TRBJ1-2, with D perhaps TRBD1 (6 bases). This CDR3 region has 14 residues. V lost 3 bases and J 6 bases, leaving 14 bases between the germline ends. Looked up from germline, CDR1 is SEHNR and CDR2 is FQNEAQ (reference sequence). Using reference TRBV7-9 and TRBJ1-2 for the parts outside the CDR3, the full variable domain is DTGVSQNPRHKITKRGQNVTFRCDPISEHNRLYWYRQTLGQGPEFLTYFQNEAQLEKSRLLSDRFSAERPKGSFSTLEIQRTEQGDSAMYLCASSFGGGADGYTFGSGTRLTVV.

This clonotype was detected many times. The J gene is TRBJ2-7, the V gene TRBV2, with TRBD1 matching over 9 bases. Germline V CDR1 and CDR2: SNHLY, FYNNEI. The CDR3 has 13 amino acids. The V segment lost 7 bases and the J segment 3 bases; nucleotides outside the gene matches: 4. As DNA, the CDR3 is TGTGCCAGCACCCGGGACAGGGACTACGAGCAGTACGTC. As protein: CASTRDRDYEQYV.

This clonotype has ten or more counts. V usage is TRBV10-3 and J usage is TRBJ2-3; D possibly corresponds to TRBD2 (5 bases). V was trimmed by 0 bases and J by 4 bases, leaving 17 bases between them. Germline V gene lookup returns CDR1 ENHRY and CDR2 SYGVKD. CDR3 size: 17 residues. The CDR3 nucleotides read TGTGCCATCAGTGAGTCGGGTGTGAGGGTAGTCCCAGATACGCAGTATTTT. Translated, it gives CAISESGVRVVPDTQYF.

This clonotype was picked up many times. The V gene is TRBV29-1, the J gene TRBJ2-1, with 9 positions matching TRBD1. The CDR3 consists of 12 residues. Germline CDR1 SQVTM, CDR2 ANQGSEA. V lost 6 bases and J lost 6; bases outside the gene matches: 3. CDR3 sequence reads: CSVSQGANEQFF. The CDR3 DNA sequence: TGCAGCGTGTCACAGGGGGCCAATGAGCAGTTCTTC.

In its sample, this clonotype was seen many times. The rearrangement links TRBV11-3 to TRBJ2-2, with D tentatively TRBD1 or TRBD2 (5 bases each). Germline CDR1 SGHNT, CDR2 YENEEA. The V end lost 2 bases, the J end lost 0 bases, and 10 bases lay between the germline ends. This CDR3 is 16 amino acids long. CDR3 DNA: TGTGCCAGCAGCTTATTCGGGACCACGAACACCGGGGAGCTGTTTTTT. Its translation: CASSLFGTTNTGELFF.

This clonotype was counted ten times or more. This chain links TRBV20-1 with TRBJ2-1, with D possibly being TRBD2 (5 bases). V was shortened by 3 bases and J by 3 bases, with 12 bases between the two germline ends. This CDR3 contains 14 residues. Germline V gene lookup returns CDR1 DFQATT and CDR2 SNEGSKA (reference sequence). The CDR3 reads CSASYEGFYNEQFF. In DNA, the CDR3 is TGCAGTGCTAGTTACGAGGGTTTCTACAATGAGCAGTTCTTC.

The chain carries TRBV23-1 and TRBJ1-5, with 9 bases lining up with TRBD1. TRBV23-1 is classed as an ORF, of uncertain function. V shed 0 bases and J 0 bases; nucleotides not matched to a gene: 9. This CDR3 has 19 amino acids. The DNA of the CDR3 is TGCGCCAGCAGTCAATCTCCGGGACAGGGTCCTTATAGCAATCAGCCCCAGCATTTT. Translation gives CASSQSPGQGPYSNQPQHF.

The chain has TRBV18 and TRBJ1-2, with 8 bases lining up with TRBD1. The CDR3 runs to 15 residues. V lost 2 bases to trimming and J lost 0 bases; unmatched junction nucleotides: 2. Germline V gene data show CDR1 as KGHSH and CDR2 as LQKENI. The CDR3 spells CASSPEQGANYGYTF. As DNA, the CDR3 is TGTGCCAGCTCACCAGAACAGGGGGCTAACTATGGCTACACCTTC.

This clonotype has only one observation. The chain has TRBV20-1 and TRBJ2-7, with TRBD1 matching 7 bases. The CDR3 length is 15 residues. The V gene's germline CDR1 is DFQATT and CDR2 SNEGSKA (reference sequence). The ends lost 5 bases at V and 1 base at J; junction bases unmatched: 11. The CDR3 DNA is TGCAGTGCTCTGTCCCGACAGGGTCGGTCCTACGAGCAGTACTTC. It translates to CSALSRQGRSYEQYF.

V and J are TRBV11-2 and TRBJ2-3, with TRBD2 identical over 14 bases. V shed 4 bases, J shed 3 bases, and the junction held 9 bases outside the gene matches. The CDR3 covers 18 residues. From germline, CDR1 is SGHAT and CDR2 FQNNGV. As DNA, the CDR3 is TGTGCCAGCAGCTCCTGGACCGGGACTAGCGGGAGTACAGATACGCAGTATTTT. Residues: CASSSWTGTSGSTDTQYF.

This clonotype has ten or more counts. The junction differs from germline at one of its ends, possibly a read error. The gene calls are TRBV7-2 and TRBJ2-4, with 10 bases fitting TRBD2. This CDR3 has 14 residues. CDR1 and CDR2 from the germline V gene are SGHTA and FQGNSA. Here the CDR3 reads CASSVAGGQNIQYF. CDR3 nucleotides: TGTGCCAGCAGCGTAGCGGGAGGCCAAAACATTCAGTACTTC.

This clonotype was counted at least ten times. This chain connects TRBV7-2 to TRBJ1-2; 7 nucleotides match TRBD1. The CDR3 consists of 13 residues. V lost 3 bases, J lost 4 bases, and 2 bases stayed unmatched. In germline, CDR1 is SGHTA, CDR2 FQGNSA. CDR3 sequence reads: CASSFGTVYGYTF. The CDR3 DNA follows: TGTGCCAGCAGCTTCGGGACAGTCTATGGCTACACCTTC.